This passage covers 24 T cell receptor beta chains from one sample sequenced in a study of T cells expressing NK-cell markers. From its re-call of the 5' RACE reads, TCRdb lists each CDR3 protein once, without DNA. Its clone listing holds more than 250,000 distinct CDR3 sequences. The sample taken for sequencing was blood T cells: a sorted CD56 or NKG2C T cell subset, CD4+ or CD8+ T cells, or bulk PBMC T cells (not recorded which). The origin of the receptors is a young man in good health.

The chain uses TRBV20-1 and TRBJ2-3; absent DNA, TCRdb's TRBD2 call cannot be checked. Per germline, CDR1 DFQATT and CDR2 SNEGSKA (reference sequence). The CDR3 runs 15 residues. CDR3 sequence: CSATLRRREADTQYF.

V usage is TRBV5-6 and J usage is TRBJ2-3; TCRdb proposes TRBD1, but this gene call is untestable without DNA. The CDR3 spans 16 residues. Germline CDR1 SGHDT, CDR2 YYEEEE. CDR3: CASSLGPTDSTDTQYF. Full variable domain (outside the CDR3, taken from reference TRBV5-6 and TRBJ2-3): DAGVTQSPTHLIKTRGQQVTLRCSPKSGHDTVSWYQQALGQGPQFIFQYYEEEERQRGNFPDRFSGHQFPNYSSELNVNALLLGDSALYLCASSLGPTDSTDTQYFGPGTRLTVL.

The CDR3 protein is CASSPPAGGGEQFF. V is TRBV18 and J is TRBJ2-1; without DNA, the TCRdb call of TRBD1 cannot be checked. CDR3 length: 14 residues. The V gene's germline CDR1 is KGHSH and CDR2 LQKENI. The whole variable domain, filled in from reference TRBV18 and TRBJ2-1, reads NAGVMQNPRHLVRRRGQEARLRCSPMKGHSHVYWYRQLPEEGLKFMVYLQKENIIDESGMPKERFSAEFPKEGPSILRIQQVVRGDSAAYFCASSPPAGGGEQFFGPGTRLTVL.

The genes are TRBV29-1 and TRBJ1-1. The CDR3 is 14 amino acids. CDR1 and CDR2 from the germline V gene are SQVTM and ANQGSEA. The CDR3 is CSVSNGRLNTEAFF.

The chain joins TRBV4-2 to TRBJ2-3; TCRdb designates TRBD2, a call that cannot be tested without DNA. The CDR3 is 19 residues long. In germline, CDR1 is LGHNA, CDR2 YNFKEQ. CDR3 sequence: CASSHQGPSGREVPDTQYF.

The chain is built from TRBV20-1 and TRBJ1-2. The CDR3 loop spans 13 amino acids. In germline, CDR1 is DFQATT, CDR2 SNEGSKA (reference sequence). The CDR3 loop reads CSARDQVSYGYTF.

The chain links TRBV18 to TRBJ2-1; TCRdb's D call of TRBD2 is untestable without DNA. The CDR3 sequence is 16 residues long. From germline, CDR1 is KGHSH and CDR2 LQKENI. CDR3 sequence: CASSRQAGGRSDEQFF. Based on the CDR3 plus reference TRBV18 and TRBJ2-1, the full variable domain is NAGVMQNPRHLVRRRGQEARLRCSPMKGHSHVYWYRQLPEEGLKFMVYLQKENIIDESGMPKERFSAEFPKEGPSILRIQQVVRGDSAAYFCASSRQAGGRSDEQFFGPGTRLTVL.

The rearrangement links TRBV6-2 or TRBV6-3 to TRBJ2-3; TCRdb selects TRBD1, and the lack of DNA leaves this call unchecked. Germline-derived CDR1 and CDR2 are MNHEY and SVGEGT. The CDR3 is 16 residues long. CDR3 residues: CASSYRRGISTDTQYF.

The chain carries TRBV6-1 and TRBJ2-1; TCRdb's D gene call, TRBD2, goes unchecked for lack of DNA. Germline V lookup: CDR1 MNHNS, CDR2 SASEGT. This CDR3 is 16 amino acids long. CDR3 loop: CASIDSGKYSYNEQFF.

The CDR3 protein is CASSVEGAGTQETQYF. The rearrangement uses TRBV9 and TRBJ2-5; TCRdb picks TRBD2, but there is no DNA to check that call. The CDR3 covers 16 residues. Per germline, CDR1 SGDLS and CDR2 YYNGEE.

The rearrangement joins TRBV18 to TRBJ2-7; TCRdb selects TRBD2, and the lack of DNA leaves this call unchecked. This CDR3 is 16 amino acids long. Germline CDR1 is KGHSH and CDR2 is LQKENI. CDR3 amino acids: CASSPNRGGGVFEQYF.

The genes are TRBV28 and TRBJ2-1; TCRdb lists TRBD2, though no DNA is available to test this call. This CDR3 has 16 residues. Germline CDR1 is MDHEN and CDR2 is SYDVKM. The CDR3 sequence: CASSSPGLATYNEQFF.

V usage is TRBV7-2 and J usage is TRBJ2-6; TCRdb gives TRBD1 as the D gene, but with no DNA this cannot be confirmed. The CDR3 contains 16 residues. CDR1 and CDR2 (germline): SGHTA, FQGNSA. This CDR3 reads CASSRDTSSGANVLTF.

The V call is TRBV15, the J call TRBJ2-1; the TCRdb D gene call, TRBD2, has no DNA to confirm it. The CDR3 consists of 19 residues. Germline-derived CDR1 and CDR2 are LNHNV and YYDKDF (reference sequence). The chain's CDR3 is CATSSNLVIAGVSHNEQFF.

CDR3 in amino acids: CASSTDRVAKNIQYF. The J gene is TRBJ2-4, the V gene TRBV2. Germline V gene data show CDR1 as SNHLY and CDR2 as FYNNEI. CDR3 length: 15 residues.

The chain links TRBV6-5 to TRBJ2-7; the D call from TCRdb, TRBD1, cannot be confirmed without DNA. Germline-derived CDR1 and CDR2 are MNHEY and SVGAGI. There are 12 residues in the CDR3. Here the CDR3 reads CASRGQGNEQYF.

V usage is TRBV6-2 or TRBV6-3 and J usage is TRBJ1-5; without DNA, the TCRdb call of TRBD1 cannot be checked. The CDR3 consists of 13 residues. Germline lookup yields CDR1 MNHEY and CDR2 SVGEGT. CDR3: CATQRTGFQPQHF.

The genes are TRBV27 and TRBJ1-2. From germline, CDR1 is MNHEY and CDR2 SMNVEV (reference sequence). The CDR3 extends over 13 amino acids. CDR3 amino acids: CASSLTRNYGYTF.

V is TRBV28 and J is TRBJ2-3; TCRdb gives TRBD2 as the D gene, but with no DNA this cannot be confirmed. This CDR3 is built from 15 residues. Germline values: CDR1 MDHEN, CDR2 SYDVKM. The CDR3: CASSLQRELADTQYF.

The genes are TRBV9 and TRBJ2-1; TCRdb returns TRBD1, unconfirmable since there is no DNA. The CDR3 runs 20 residues. The germline gives CDR1 SGDLS, CDR2 YYNGEE. The CDR3 loop is CASSVGAGQGIKSSYNEQFF.

V is TRBV2 and J is TRBJ2-7. The CDR3 runs 13 residues. Germline V gene sequence: CDR1 SNHLY, CDR2 FYNNEI. The chain's CDR3 is CASGEFVPYEQYF.

The genes are TRBV11-1 and TRBJ2-1; TCRdb proposes TRBD1, but this gene call is untestable without DNA. This CDR3 has 18 amino acids. Germline CDR1 is SGHAT and CDR2 is FQDESV (reference sequence). CDR3 loop: CASSLATGSGATYNEQFF.

V and J are TRBV5-1 and TRBJ2-2; the TCRdb call, TRBD2, lacks DNA for checking. CDR1 is SGHRS and CDR2 is YFSETQ in the germline V gene. This CDR3 region has 17 residues. The CDR3 spells CASSPGLGRPNTGELFF. The full variable domain, in which reference TRBV5-1 and TRBJ2-2 provide the parts outside the CDR3, is KAGVTQTPRYLIKTRGQQVTLSCSPISGHRSVSWYQQTPGQGLQFLFEYFSETQRNKGNFPGRFSGRQFSNSRSEMNVSTLELGDSALYLCASSPGLGRPNTGELFFGEGSRLTVL.

The chain links TRBV12-5 to TRBJ2-1; TCRdb's assignment of TRBD2 cannot be checked, as there is no DNA. The CDR3 runs to 17 residues. Per the germline V gene, CDR1 is LGHNT and CDR2 is FRNRAP. CDR3 amino acids: CASGLGRGRAVNNEQFF. Combining the CDR3 with reference TRBV12-5 and TRBJ2-1 gives the whole variable domain DARVTQTPRHKVTEMGQEVTMRCQPILGHNTVFWYRQTMMQGLELLAYFRNRAPLDDSGMPKDRFSAEMPDATLATLKIQPSEPRDSAVYFCASGLGRGRAVNNEQFFGPGTRLTVL.